Shown below are 23 T cell receptor beta chains from a single sample sequenced in a study of blood T cell repertoires in COVID-19. Generated by immunoSEQ multiplex PCR, the TCRdb table keeps only in-frame clones and is missing some. The data contain more than 85,000 clones, around 80% of them singletons. The sequenced sample was peripheral blood. The receptor set was obtained from a human donor in a cohort sampled during active or convalescent COVID-19.

The chain carries TRBV9 and TRBJ1-3; D remains unclear. The V gene's germline CDR1 is SGDLS and CDR2 YYNGEE. With 4 bases removed from V and 1 base from J, the gap between germline ends came to 21 bases. The CDR3 consists of 18 residues. CDR3 DNA sequence: TGTGCCAGCAGCCCAAACTACCACCCCTTTGGGTCTGGAAACACCATATATTTT. It yields the protein CASSPNYHPFGSGNTIYF.

The V call is TRBV7-8, the J call TRBJ1-2, with D possibly being TRBD1 (5 bases). The CDR3 is made up of 16 amino acids. Trimming took 5 bases from V and 4 from J, leaving 20 bases between them. Germline CDR1 SGHVS, CDR2 FQNEAQ. CDR3 amino acids: CASSQNPGMYGYGYTF. In DNA form, the CDR3 reads TGTGCCAGCAGCCAAAACCCAGGGATGTATGGCTATGGCTACACCTTC.

This clone has only one observation. J is TRBJ2-7 and V is TRBV12-3 or TRBV12-4, with D tentatively TRBD1 (6 bases). V gave up 1 base and J gave up 7 bases, with 8 bases separating them. The CDR3 extends over 12 amino acids. In DNA form, the CDR3 reads TGTGCCAGCAGTTTAGTCAGGGGAGAGCAGTACTTC. Its protein is CASSLVRGEQYF.

This clone was counted between two and nine times. The gene calls are TRBV12-3 or TRBV12-4 and TRBJ1-1; D unresolved. V lost 6 bases, J lost 1 base, and 6 bases lay in between. The CDR3 consists of 12 residues. The CDR3 sequence: CASSSGNTEAFF. CDR3 nucleotide sequence: TGTGCCAGCAGCTCAGGGAACACTGAAGCTTTCTTT.

The chain joins TRBV28 to TRBJ1-2, with a possible D match to TRBD1 (5 bases). Per germline, CDR1 MDHEN and CDR2 SYDVKM. V shed 0 bases and J shed 0 bases, with 5 bases lying between them. CDR3 length equals 14 residues. CDR3 in DNA: TGTGCCAGCAGTTTATGGGGGCCTAACTATGGCTACACCTTC. Translating it yields CASSLWGPNYGYTF.

This clone was detected many times. This chain links TRBV29-1 with TRBJ2-7, with 9 bases identical to TRBD1. The CDR3 runs to 12 residues. Germline values: CDR1 SQVTM, CDR2 ANQGSEA. The trim removed 6 bases at V and 7 bases at J, leaving 7 bases unmatched. CDR3 DNA: TGCAGCGTCCTCCCGACAGGGGGTGAGCAGTACTTC. The encoded protein is CSVLPTGGEQYF.

This rearrangement joins TRBV11-3 to TRBJ2-5; maybe TRBD1 (6 bases). The CDR3 totals 18 residues. The germline V gene has CDR1 SGHNT and CDR2 YENEEA. Trimming stripped 5 bases from V and 1 base from J, with 23 bases between. The CDR3 spells CASSRTSRGPPTQETQYF. Written as DNA, the CDR3 is TGTGCCAGCAGCCGGACGTCCAGGGGACCCCCTACCCAAGAGACCCAGTACTTC.

This clone was observed a few times. The genes are TRBV19 and TRBJ1-4; TRBD1 is a possible D gene (6 bases). The CDR3 is 14 residues long. CDR1 is LNHDA and CDR2 is SQIVND in the germline V gene (reference sequence). Trimming cost V 5 bases and J 4 bases, with 11 bases left between them. This CDR3 reads CASSGQTDNEKLFF. The CDR3 coding sequence is TGTGCCAGTAGTGGACAGACTGATAATGAAAAACTGTTTTTT.

The CDR3 nucleotides read TGTGCCAGCAGTCAGGGGGACTGGAGCACAGATACGCAGTATTTT. Translated: CASSQGDWSTDTQYF. The rearrangement joins TRBV28 to TRBJ2-3; TRBD1 might be the D (7 bases). Germline CDR1 is MDHEN and CDR2 is SYDVKM. This CDR3 spans 15 amino acids. Trimming left V 5 bases short and J 0 bases short, with 12 bases between.

The chain uses TRBV19 and TRBJ1-5; TRBD1 might be the D (5 bases). Germline assignment: CDR1 LNHDA and CDR2 SQIVND (reference sequence). V was pared by 5 bases and J by 0 bases, with 14 bases between. The CDR3 is made up of 16 amino acids. The CDR3 DNA follows: TGTGCCAGTAGTGACAATCGACAGTATAGCAATCAGCCCCAGCATTTT. It is translated as CASSDNRQYSNQPQHF.

This clone turned up a few times. This chain joins TRBV3-1 (or the pseudogene TRBV3-2) and TRBJ1-4; possible D gene TRBD1, 6 bases. The CDR3 totals 13 residues. V was shortened by 4 bases and J by 8 bases, with 11 bases between the two germline ends. Germline V lookup: CDR1 LGHDT, CDR2 YNNKEL (reference sequence). CDR3: CASSRRGSEKLFF. In DNA form, the CDR3 reads TGTGCCAGCAGCCGCAGGGGCTCGGAAAAACTGTTTTTT.

The chain links TRBV24-1 to TRBJ1-2, with 7 bases that match TRBD1. Germline V gene data show CDR1 as KGHDR and CDR2 as SFDVKD. This CDR3 is built from 16 residues. V trimming: 0 bases; J trimming: 1 base; junction bases outside the gene matches: 4. For the CDR3, the DNA is TGTGCCACCAGTGATTTGATAGGGACAGATAACTATGGCTACACCTTC. It is translated as CATSDLIGTDNYGYTF.

A note on this clone: The junction departs from the called germline gene at one end, perhaps through a read error. The rearrangement uses TRBV19 and TRBJ2-4; TRBD1 matches 7 bases. Germline V CDR1 and CDR2: LNHDA, SQIVND (reference sequence). The CDR3 sequence is 12 residues long. The CDR3 loop reads CASSIGTGKGHF. CDR3 DNA sequence: TGTGCCAGTAGTATAGGGACAGGTAAAGGGCACTTC.

This clone was detected a few times. The chain combines TRBV4-1 with TRBJ2-2; 8 bases line up with TRBD2. This CDR3 is 21 amino acids long. After removal of 0 bases from V and 3 bases from J, the junction contained 18 bases not matched to a gene. Germline V gene data show CDR1 as MGHRA and CDR2 as YSYEKL. CDR3 nucleotides: TGCGCCAGCAGCCAAGAAGTTGGGTTGGTTCTAGCGGGTCCTTACACCGGGGAGCTGTTTTTT. It translates to CASSQEVGLVLAGPYTGELFF.

This sequence joins TRBV30 and TRBJ2-1, with 7 bases fitting TRBD1. The junction had 11 bases not matched to a gene; V was cut back by 8 bases and J by 7 bases. This CDR3 has 13 residues. Germline CDR1 reads GTSNPN; CDR2 reads SVGIG (reference sequence). CDR3 loop: CARWDRIGNEQFF. The CDR3 DNA reads TGTGCCCGCTGGGACAGAATAGGGAATGAGCAGTTCTTC.

CDR3 in amino acids: CASSYGADSNQPQHF. The CDR3 region has the DNA TGTGCCAGCAGTTACGGGGCGGATAGCAATCAGCCCCAGCATTTT. The chain carries TRBV6-2 or TRBV6-3 and TRBJ1-5; a weak D match, TRBD1 (5 bases). The CDR3 is 15 amino acids. Trimming removed 2 bases at V and 0 bases at J, with 8 bases between. CDR1 and CDR2 (germline): MNHEY, SVGEGT.

The chain joins TRBV29-1 to TRBJ2-2, with 7 nucleotides matching TRBD2. CDR1 is SQVTM, CDR2 ANQGSEA, per germline. The CDR3 length is 14 residues. Trimming at V came to 4 bases and at J to 2 bases, leaving 4 bases not matched to a gene. The CDR3, as DNA: TGCAGCGTTGGCCTAGCGGTTAACACCGGGGAGCTGTTTTTT. Residues: CSVGLAVNTGELFF.

V gene TRBV14 combines with J gene TRBJ1-2; D gene uncertain. The V gene lost 1 base and the J gene lost 3 bases, with 6 bases spanning the gap. The V gene's germline CDR1 is SGHDN and CDR2 FVKESK. This CDR3 is built from 13 residues. As DNA, the CDR3 is TGTGCCAGCAGCCAAGTCCGCGACTATGGCTACACCTTC. As protein: CASSQVRDYGYTF.

V and J are TRBV11-2 and TRBJ2-3; 9 nucleotides align to TRBD1. Losses at the gene ends were 8 bases for V and 1 base for J; bases not matched to a gene: 19. Germline CDR1 and CDR2: SGHAT and FQNNGV. The CDR3 length is 19 residues. CDR3 residues: CASGTRGGTGSFRTDTQYF. In nucleotides, the CDR3 is TGTGCCAGCGGCACGAGGGGTGGGACAGGGAGTTTCCGCACAGATACGCAGTATTTT.

This sequence joins TRBV24-1 and TRBJ1-5, with D possibly matching TRBD1 (5 bases). Germline lookup yields CDR1 KGHDR and CDR2 SFDVKD. The CDR3 totals 17 residues. V was cut by 1 base and J by 3 bases, with 15 bases left in between. This chain's CDR3 is CATSDFGCGGVNQPQHF. The CDR3 bases are TGTGCCACCAGTGATTTTGGGTGCGGAGGGGTCAATCAGCCCCAGCATTTT.

The V and J genes are TRBV5-1 and TRBJ2-5, with 9 positions matching TRBD2. Trimming at V came to 4 bases and at J to 3 bases, leaving 7 bases not matched to a gene. The CDR3 has 15 amino acids. Germline V CDR1 and CDR2: SGHRS, YFSETQ. CDR3 loop: CASSPLAGPEETQYF. The DNA for the CDR3 is TGCGCCAGCAGCCCCCTAGCGGGACCCGAAGAGACCCAGTACTTC.

CDR3 residues: CASSYSFGTGGYEQYF. Here the CDR3 DNA reads TGTGCCAGCAGTTACTCGTTTGGGACAGGGGGGTACGAGCAGTACTTC. V is TRBV6-5 and J is TRBJ2-7, with 11 positions matching TRBD1. From germline, CDR1 is MNHEY and CDR2 SVGAGI. CDR3 size: 16 residues. Trimming cost V 0 bases and J 4 bases; bases outside gene matches: 5.

The rearrangement uses TRBV5-6 and TRBJ1-5, with TRBD1 matching over 8 bases. V lost 4 bases and J lost 4; bases outside the gene matches: 1. Looked up from germline, CDR1 is SGHDT and CDR2 is YYEEEE. CDR3 length: 13 residues. This CDR3 reads CASSRDRNQPQHF. CDR3 bases: TGTGCCAGCAGCCGGGACAGGAATCAGCCCCAGCATTTT.